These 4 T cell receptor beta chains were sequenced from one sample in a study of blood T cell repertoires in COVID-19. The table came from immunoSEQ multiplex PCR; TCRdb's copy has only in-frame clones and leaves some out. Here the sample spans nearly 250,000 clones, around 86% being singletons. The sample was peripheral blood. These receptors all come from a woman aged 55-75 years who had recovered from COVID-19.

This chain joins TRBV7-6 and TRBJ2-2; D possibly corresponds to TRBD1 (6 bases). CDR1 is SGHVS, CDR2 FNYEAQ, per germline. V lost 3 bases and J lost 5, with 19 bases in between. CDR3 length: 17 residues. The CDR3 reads CASSLRGGGRGTGELFF. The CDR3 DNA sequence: TGTGCCAGCAGCTTGCGTGGGGGCGGGCGAGGGACCGGGGAGCTGTTTTTT.

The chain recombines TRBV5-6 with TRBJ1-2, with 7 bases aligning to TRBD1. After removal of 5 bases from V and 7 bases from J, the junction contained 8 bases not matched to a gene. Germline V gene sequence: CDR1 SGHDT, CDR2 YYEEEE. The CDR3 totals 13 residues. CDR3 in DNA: TGTGCCAGCAGGTCGACAGGGATGGGTGGCTACACCTTC. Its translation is CASRSTGMGGYTF.

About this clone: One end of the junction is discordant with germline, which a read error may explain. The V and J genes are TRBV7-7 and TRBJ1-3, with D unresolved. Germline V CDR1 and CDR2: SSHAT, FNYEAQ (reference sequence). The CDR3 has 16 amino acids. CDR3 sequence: CASSPQPGSSGNTIYF. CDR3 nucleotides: TGTGCTAGCAGCCCCCAGCCGGGGAGCTCTGGAAACACCATATATTTT.

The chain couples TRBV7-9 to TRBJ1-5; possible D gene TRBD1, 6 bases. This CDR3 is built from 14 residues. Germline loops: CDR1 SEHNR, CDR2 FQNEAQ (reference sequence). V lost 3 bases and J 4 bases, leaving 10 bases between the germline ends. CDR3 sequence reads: CASSFEGVNQPQHF. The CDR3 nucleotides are TGTGCCAGCAGCTTTGAGGGGGTAAATCAGCCCCAGCATTTT.